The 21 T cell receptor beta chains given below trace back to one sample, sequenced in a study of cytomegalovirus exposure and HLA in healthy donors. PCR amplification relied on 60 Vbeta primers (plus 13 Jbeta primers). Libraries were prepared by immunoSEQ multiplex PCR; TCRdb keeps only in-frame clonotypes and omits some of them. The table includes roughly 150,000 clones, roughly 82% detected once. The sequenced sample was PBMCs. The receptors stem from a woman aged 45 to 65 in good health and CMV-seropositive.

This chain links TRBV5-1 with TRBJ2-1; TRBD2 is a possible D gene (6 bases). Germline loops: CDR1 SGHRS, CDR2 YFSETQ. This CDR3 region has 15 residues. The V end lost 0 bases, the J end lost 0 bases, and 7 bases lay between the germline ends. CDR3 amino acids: CASSLAGSSYNEQFF. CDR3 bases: TGCGCCAGCAGCTTGGCCGGGAGCTCCTACAATGAGCAGTTCTTC.

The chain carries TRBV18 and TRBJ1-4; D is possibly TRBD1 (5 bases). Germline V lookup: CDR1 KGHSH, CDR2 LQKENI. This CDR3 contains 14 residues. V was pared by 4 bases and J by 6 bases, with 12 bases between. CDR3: CASSLGVPYEKLFF. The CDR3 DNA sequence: TGTGCCAGCTCACTAGGGGTGCCGTATGAAAAACTGTTTTTT.

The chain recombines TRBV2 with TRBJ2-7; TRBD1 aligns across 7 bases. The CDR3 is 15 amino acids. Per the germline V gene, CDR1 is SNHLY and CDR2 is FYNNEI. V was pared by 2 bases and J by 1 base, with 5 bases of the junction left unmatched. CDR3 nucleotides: TGTGCCAGCAGTGAAATGACAGGGATGTCCTACGAGCAGTACTTC. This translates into CASSEMTGMSYEQYF.

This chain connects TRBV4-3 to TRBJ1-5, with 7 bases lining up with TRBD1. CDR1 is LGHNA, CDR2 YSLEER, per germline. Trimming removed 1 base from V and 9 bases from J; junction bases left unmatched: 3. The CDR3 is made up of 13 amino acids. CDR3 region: CASSQVRGRPQHF. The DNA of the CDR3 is TGCGCCAGCAGCCAAGTAAGGGGGCGGCCCCAGCATTTT.

DNA for the CDR3: TGCAGCGTTGATGGAGGGAACACCGGGGAGCTGTTTTTT. Protein product: CSVDGGNTGELFF. The chain couples TRBV29-1 to TRBJ2-2; TRBD2 might be the D (5 bases). In germline, CDR1 is SQVTM, CDR2 ANQGSEA. The CDR3 totals 13 residues. Trimming shortened V by 3 bases and J by 1 base, and 6 bases separated the two germline ends.

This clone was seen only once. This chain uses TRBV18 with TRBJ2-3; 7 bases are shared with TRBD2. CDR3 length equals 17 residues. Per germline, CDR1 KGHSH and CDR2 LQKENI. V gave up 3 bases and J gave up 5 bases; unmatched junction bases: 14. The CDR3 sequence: CASSPQLATLSQDTQYF. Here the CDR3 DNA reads TGTGCCAGCTCACCCCAACTAGCGACCTTGTCCCAAGATACGCAGTATTTT.

The CDR3 spells CASSQDRRVAGNTIYF. CDR3 nucleotides: TGTGCCAGCAGCCAAGATCGGAGGGTAGCTGGAAACACCATATATTTT. The chain employs TRBV14 and TRBJ1-3; D remains unclear. CDR3 length: 16 residues. Germline V CDR1 and CDR2: SGHDN, FVKESK. Between the trimmed V and J ends, which lost 0 bases and 2 bases, there was a span of 11 bases.

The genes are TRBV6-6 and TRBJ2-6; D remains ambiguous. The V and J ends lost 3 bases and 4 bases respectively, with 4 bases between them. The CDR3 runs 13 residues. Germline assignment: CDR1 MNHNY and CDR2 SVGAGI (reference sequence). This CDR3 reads CASSYPGANVLTF. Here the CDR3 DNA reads TGTGCCAGCAGTTATCCAGGGGCCAACGTCCTGACTTTC.

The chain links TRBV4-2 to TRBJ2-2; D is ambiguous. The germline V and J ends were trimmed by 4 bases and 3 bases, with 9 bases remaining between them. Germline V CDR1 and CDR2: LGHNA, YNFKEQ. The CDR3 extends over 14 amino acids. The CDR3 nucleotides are TGTGCCAGCAGCCCGTCTAGATACACCGGGGAGCTGTTTTTT. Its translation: CASSPSRYTGELFF.

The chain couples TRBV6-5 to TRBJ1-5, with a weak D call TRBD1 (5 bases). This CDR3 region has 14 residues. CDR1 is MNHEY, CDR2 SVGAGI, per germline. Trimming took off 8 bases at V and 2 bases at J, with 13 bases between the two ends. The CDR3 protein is CASASSTGNQPQHF. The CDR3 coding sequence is TGTGCCAGCGCCAGCTCGACAGGCAATCAGCCCCAGCATTTT.

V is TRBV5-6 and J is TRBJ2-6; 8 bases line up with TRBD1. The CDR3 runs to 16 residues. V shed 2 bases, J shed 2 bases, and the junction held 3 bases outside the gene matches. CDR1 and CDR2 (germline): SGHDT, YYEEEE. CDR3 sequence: CASSFQGAPGANVLTF. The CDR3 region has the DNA TGTGCCAGCAGCTTCCAGGGGGCGCCTGGGGCCAACGTCCTGACTTTC.

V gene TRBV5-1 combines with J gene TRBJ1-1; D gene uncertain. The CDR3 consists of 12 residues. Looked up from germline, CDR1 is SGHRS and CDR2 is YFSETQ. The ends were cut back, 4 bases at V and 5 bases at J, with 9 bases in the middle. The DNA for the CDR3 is TGCGCCAGCAGCCACGGAGGGACTGAAGCTTTCTTT. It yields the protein CASSHGGTEAFF.

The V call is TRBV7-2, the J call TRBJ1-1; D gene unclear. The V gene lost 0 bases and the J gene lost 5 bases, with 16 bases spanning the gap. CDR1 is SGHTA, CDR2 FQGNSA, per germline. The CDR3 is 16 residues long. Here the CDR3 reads CASSLAVRGAGTEAFF. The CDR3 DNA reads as TGTGCCAGCAGCTTAGCGGTTAGAGGCGCCGGGACTGAAGCTTTCTTT.

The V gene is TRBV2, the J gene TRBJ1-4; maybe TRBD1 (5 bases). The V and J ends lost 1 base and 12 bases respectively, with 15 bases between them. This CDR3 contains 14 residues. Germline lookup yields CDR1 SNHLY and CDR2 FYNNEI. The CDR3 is CASSEGQSFRELFF. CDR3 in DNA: TGTGCCAGCAGTGAAGGACAGAGCTTTAGGGAACTGTTTTTT.

CDR3 DNA: TGTGCCAGCAGTGAAATTCTAAGGAGGATCGGGTACTTC. This translates into CASSEILRRIGYF. V and J are TRBV6-1 and TRBJ2-7, with D perhaps TRBD2 (5 bases). The V end was cut by 2 bases, the J end by 12 bases, with 17 bases between. The CDR3 has 13 residues. CDR1 is MNHNS, CDR2 SASEGT, per germline.

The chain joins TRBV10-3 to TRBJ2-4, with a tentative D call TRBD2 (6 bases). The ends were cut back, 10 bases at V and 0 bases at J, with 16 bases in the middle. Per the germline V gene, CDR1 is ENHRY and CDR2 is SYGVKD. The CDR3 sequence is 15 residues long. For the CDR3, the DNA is TGTGCCAGCAGCGAGGGGACTCTAGCCAAAAACATTCAGTACTTC. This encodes CASSEGTLAKNIQYF.

The CDR3 DNA sequence: TGCAGCGTTGTCGGGGGGGCCTACAATGAGCAGTTCTTC. Translated, it gives CSVVGGAYNEQFF. The chain employs TRBV29-1 and TRBJ2-1; 8 bases align to TRBD2. CDR3 length: 13 residues. V lost 4 bases to trimming and J lost 2 bases; unmatched junction nucleotides: 1. Germline V gives CDR1 SQVTM, CDR2 ANQGSEA.

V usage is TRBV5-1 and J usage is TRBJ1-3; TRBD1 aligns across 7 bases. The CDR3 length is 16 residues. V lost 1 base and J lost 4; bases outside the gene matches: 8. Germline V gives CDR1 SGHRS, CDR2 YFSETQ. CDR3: CASSLSSAGGGNTIYF. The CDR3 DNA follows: TGCGCCAGCAGCTTGAGCAGCGCAGGGGGAGGAAACACCATATATTTT.

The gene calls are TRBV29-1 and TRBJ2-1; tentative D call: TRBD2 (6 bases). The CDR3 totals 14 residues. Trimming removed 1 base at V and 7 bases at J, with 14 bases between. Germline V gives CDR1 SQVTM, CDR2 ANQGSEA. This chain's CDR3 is CSVEAAGGPNEQFF. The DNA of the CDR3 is TGCAGCGTTGAAGCGGCAGGAGGGCCTAATGAGCAGTTCTTC.

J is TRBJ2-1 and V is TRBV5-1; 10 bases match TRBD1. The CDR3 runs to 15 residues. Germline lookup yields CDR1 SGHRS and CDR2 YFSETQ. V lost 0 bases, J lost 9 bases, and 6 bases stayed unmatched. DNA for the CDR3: TGCGCCAGCAGCTTGGACGGGACAGGGGACGGTGAGCAGTTCTTC. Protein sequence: CASSLDGTGDGEQFF.

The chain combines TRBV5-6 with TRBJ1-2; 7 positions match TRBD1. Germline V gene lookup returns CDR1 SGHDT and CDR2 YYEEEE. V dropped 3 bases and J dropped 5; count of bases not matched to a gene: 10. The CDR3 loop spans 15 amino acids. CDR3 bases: TGTGCCAGCAGCTCTACCGGGACAGATGCTTATGGCTACACCTTC. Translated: CASSSTGTDAYGYTF.